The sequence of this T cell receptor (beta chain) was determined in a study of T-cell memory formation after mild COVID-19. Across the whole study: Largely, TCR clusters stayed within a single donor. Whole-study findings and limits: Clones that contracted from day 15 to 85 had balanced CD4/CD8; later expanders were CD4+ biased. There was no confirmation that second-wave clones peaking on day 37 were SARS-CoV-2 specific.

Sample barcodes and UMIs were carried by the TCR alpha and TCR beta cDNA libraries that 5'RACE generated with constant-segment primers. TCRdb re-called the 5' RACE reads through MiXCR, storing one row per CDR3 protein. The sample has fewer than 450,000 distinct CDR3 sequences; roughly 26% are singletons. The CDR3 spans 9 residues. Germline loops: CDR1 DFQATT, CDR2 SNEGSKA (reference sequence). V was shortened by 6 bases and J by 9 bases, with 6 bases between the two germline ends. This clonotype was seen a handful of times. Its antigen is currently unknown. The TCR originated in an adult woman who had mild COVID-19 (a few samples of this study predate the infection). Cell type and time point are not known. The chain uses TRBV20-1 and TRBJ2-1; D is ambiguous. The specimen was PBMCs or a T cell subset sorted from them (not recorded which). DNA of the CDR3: TGCAGTGCCCTCGCTGAGCAGTTCTTC. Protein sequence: CSALAEQFF.